Listed here is a single TCR beta chain. Its cognate antigen has yet to be identified. Base qualities are not provided; no much larger clone lies one nucleotide away. RNA was extracted with the RNeasy kit and roughly 0.45 to 1 ug was reverse transcribed using random hexamers. The immunoSEQ multiplex PCR assay, covering 54 Vbeta and 13 Jbeta segments, was used to amplify TCR beta CDR3 regions. To correct PCR amplification bias, a synthetic template baseline was used for both primer optimization and computational correction. The study's processing was this. Reads were annotated to V, D and J genes per IMGT and analyzed with immunoSEQ Analyzer, keeping only productive sequences. Clonality was calculated as one minus the Shannon entropy normalized by log2 of the number of productive unique sequences. Public and private clones were assessed among the 100 most prevalent clones of each patient and control. Susac-specific clones were defined as absent from healthy and MS cohorts, around 980 published viral clones and other ImmuneACCESS disease sequences. TCRdb trimmed public reads at Q25 via fastp, called clones via MiXCR and kept in-frame beta chains. A single entry per CDR3 protein holds the most common genes and DNA from its merged rows. The V and J calls were not made by the authors but by TCRdb's processing. Counted in this sample were 90,000 to 150,000 distinct CDR3 sequences; 85% to 95% of them appeared once. The top ten hold 0.093% of the sample.

The CDR3 goes from the cysteine to the phenylalanine over 14 residues. The entry retains the CDR3 DNA only, 42 bases that are in frame from base 1. CDR1 and CDR2 (SNHLY, FYNNEI) derive from the germline V gene. Trimming at the junction amounts to 7 bases on V and 1 base on J, and the germline ends lie 12 bases apart. High-throughput TCR beta sequencing profiled peripheral blood CD8+ and CD4+ T cells from healthy donors, Susac syndrome patients and multiple sclerosis patients. The multiple sclerosis controls were treatment-naive patients whose relapsing-remitting disease, either stable or active, fulfilled the revised McDonald criteria. Bulk CD8+ and CD4+ T cells were purified by magnetic negative isolation, whereas CD8+ TEMRA cells were enriched by FACS. Blood was collected in EDTA tubes and processed within 24 hours, with PBMCs isolated through density gradient centrifugation. PBMCs intended for TCR sequencing were frozen in liquid nitrogen and were later thawed in a 37 degrees C water bath. Purity of sorted or isolated CD4+, CD8+ and CD8+ TEMRA cells was at least 90%.

The sample is drawn from a study of CD8 T cells in Susac syndrome (dated by TCRdb to between 2017 and 2020). Broadly, across the study: The study used repertoire sequencing to test whether antigen drove CD8+ T cell activation and differentiation in Susac syndrome.

What the authors observed across the whole study: The TCR sequencing and HLA analysis was acknowledged to have included a relatively small number of individuals.

This sequence originates from a human donor with multiple sclerosis. The chain is assembled from TRBV2 and TRBJ2-3; the D gene is perhaps TRBD2, on 7 matching bases. Sequenced material: CD4+ T cells from PBMCs. The CDR3 here reads CASKGGARTDTQYF. The DNA sequence is TGTGCCAGCAAAGGGGGGGCCCGCACAGATACGCAGTATTTT.